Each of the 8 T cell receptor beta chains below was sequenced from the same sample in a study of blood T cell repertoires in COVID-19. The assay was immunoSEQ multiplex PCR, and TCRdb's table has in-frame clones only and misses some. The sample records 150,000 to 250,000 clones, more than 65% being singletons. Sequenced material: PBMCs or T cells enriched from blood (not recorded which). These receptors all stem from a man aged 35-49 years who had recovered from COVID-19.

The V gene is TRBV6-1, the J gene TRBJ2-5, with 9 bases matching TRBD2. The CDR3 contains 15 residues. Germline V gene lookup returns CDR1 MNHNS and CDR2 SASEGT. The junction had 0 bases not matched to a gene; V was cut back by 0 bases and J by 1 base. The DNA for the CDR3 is TGTGCCAGCAGTGAAGCTAGCGGGGGCCAAGAGACCCAGTACTTC. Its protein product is CASSEASGGQETQYF.

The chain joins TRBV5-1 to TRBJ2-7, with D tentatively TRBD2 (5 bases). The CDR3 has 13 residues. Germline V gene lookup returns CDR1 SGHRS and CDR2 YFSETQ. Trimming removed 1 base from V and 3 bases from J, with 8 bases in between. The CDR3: CASSLLRDYEQYF. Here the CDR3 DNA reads TGCGCCAGCAGCTTGCTGAGGGACTACGAGCAGTACTTC.

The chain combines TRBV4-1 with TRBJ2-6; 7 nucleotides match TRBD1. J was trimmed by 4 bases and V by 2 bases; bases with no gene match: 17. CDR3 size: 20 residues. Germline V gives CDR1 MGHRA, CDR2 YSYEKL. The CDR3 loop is CASSQFPGQRVFSGANVLTF. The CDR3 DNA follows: TGCGCCAGCAGCCAATTTCCGGGACAGAGGGTTTTCTCGGGGGCCAACGTCCTGACTTTC.

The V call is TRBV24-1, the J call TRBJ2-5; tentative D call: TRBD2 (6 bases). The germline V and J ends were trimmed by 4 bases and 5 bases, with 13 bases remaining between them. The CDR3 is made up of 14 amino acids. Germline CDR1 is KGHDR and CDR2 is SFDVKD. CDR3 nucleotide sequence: TGTGCCACCAGTGACCGACTAGTTCAGGAGACCCAGTACTTC. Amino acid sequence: CATSDRLVQETQYF.

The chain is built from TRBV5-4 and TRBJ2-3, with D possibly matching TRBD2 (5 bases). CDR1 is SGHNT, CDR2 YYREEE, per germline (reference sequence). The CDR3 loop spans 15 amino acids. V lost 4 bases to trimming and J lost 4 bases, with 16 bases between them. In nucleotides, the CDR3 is TGTGCCAGCAGCACCCTAGCTCGTTTCGCAGATACGCAGTATTTT. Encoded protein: CASSTLARFADTQYF.

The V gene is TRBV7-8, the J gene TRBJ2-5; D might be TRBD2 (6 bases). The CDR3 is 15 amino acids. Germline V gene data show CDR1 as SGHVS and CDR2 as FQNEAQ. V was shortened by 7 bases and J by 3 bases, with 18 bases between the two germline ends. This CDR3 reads CASTKSRVAEETQYF. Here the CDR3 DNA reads TGTGCCAGCACCAAAAGCCGGGTAGCGGAAGAGACCCAGTACTTC.

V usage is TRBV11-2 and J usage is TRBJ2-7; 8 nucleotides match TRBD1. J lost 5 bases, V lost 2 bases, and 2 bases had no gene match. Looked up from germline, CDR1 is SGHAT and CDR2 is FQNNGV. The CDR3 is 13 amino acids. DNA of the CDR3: TGTGCCAGCAGCTTACCAGGGGGCCACGAGCAGTACTTC. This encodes CASSLPGGHEQYF.

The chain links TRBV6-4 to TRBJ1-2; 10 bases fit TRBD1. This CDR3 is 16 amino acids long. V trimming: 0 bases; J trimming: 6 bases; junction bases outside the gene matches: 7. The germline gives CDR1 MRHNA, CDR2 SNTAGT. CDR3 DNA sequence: TGTGCCAGCAGTGACTCTTCGAGGACAGGGGGTAATGGCTACACCTTC. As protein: CASSDSSRTGGNGYTF.